The rows below give T cell receptor beta chains drawn from one sample of a study of cytomegalovirus exposure and HLA in healthy donors. Libraries were prepared by immunoSEQ multiplex PCR; TCRdb keeps only in-frame clonotypes and omits some of them. This sample carries 110,000 to 150,000 clones, with 0.96% going to the ten biggest clones. The sequencing sample was made of PBMCs. These receptors all stem from a male donor in good health and CMV-seronegative. The CDR3 runs from the conserved cysteine through the conserved F or W. Fields, in order: V gene, D gene, CDR3 protein. A D gene is named only where the DNA matches it firmly.

TRBV4-1 | TRBD1 | CASSQDDRGHGNTIYF
TRBV7-2 | - | CASSLILLRKSAANYGYTF
TRBV29-1 | TRBD1 | CSFRDRVNNEQFF
TRBV6-5 | TRBD1 | CASSYSDRGLWAQYF
TRBV11-2 | - | CASSLLFSVDYEQYF
TRBV5-1 | - | CASSFNDFYEQYF
TRBV19 | - | CASSMFGESETQYF
TRBV30 | - | CACPPPVPTSTDTQYF
TRBV6-5 | - | CASRAGGEAEAFF
TRBV29-1 | - | CSVAIGDTIYF
TRBV7-9 | TRBD1 | CASSPTGGLNQPQHF
TRBV30 | - | CAWQGNTEAFF
TRBV5-5 | - | CASSLARVNTGELFF
TRBV4-1 | TRBD1 | CASSQDRDRDLSPLHF
TRBV6-5 | - | CASSFGTPLIEQYF
TRBV9 | - | CASSTPQGASARPLHF
TRBV6-5 | - | CASSADRDSVAFF
TRBV18 | - | CASSPGANYGYTF
TRBV4-3 | - | CASSQVVEGADEQFF
TRBV30 | - | CAWRVEGGIRHNEKLFF
TRBV29-1 | - | CSVDRGSTGELFF
TRBV30 | - | CAGRGQVHNEQFF
TRBV28 | TRBD1 | CASVRTGANTDTQYF
TRBV7-8 | - | CASSPYPTGKGYTF
TRBV5-6 | - | CASSSGSEFQPQHF
TRBV4-3 | TRBD2 | CASSQEGRGGYEQYF
TRBV6-1 | - | CASSGGHLRLYNEQFF
TRBV6-4 | - | CASSDPDGGYGYTF
TRBV6-5 | TRBD1 | CASGPGTAPIHGYTF
TRBV19 | - | CATYRDYGYTF
TRBV9 | - | CASSLTGAGTGNEQYF